This T cell receptor (beta chain) was observed in a study of PD-L1 blockade in urothelial cancer. The V gene's germline CDR1 is MNHNS and CDR2 SASEGT. J gave up 7 bases and V 6 bases, and 3 bases lay outside the gene matches. This CDR3 has 12 residues. Only in-frame clones appear in the TCRdb table, and some are missing; sequencing was by immunoSEQ multiplex PCR. The data show about 50,000 clones, 87% seen once. V gene TRBV6-1 combines with J gene TRBJ1-1; 9 bases align to TRBD1. The sequence was collected from a man in his fifties or sixties with urothelial cancer. This specimen was PBMCs, taken around atezolizumab (anti-PD-L1) treatment. As DNA, the CDR3 is TGTGCCAGCAGATGGGGACAGGGTGAAGCTTTCTTT. Translating it yields CASRWGQGEAFF.